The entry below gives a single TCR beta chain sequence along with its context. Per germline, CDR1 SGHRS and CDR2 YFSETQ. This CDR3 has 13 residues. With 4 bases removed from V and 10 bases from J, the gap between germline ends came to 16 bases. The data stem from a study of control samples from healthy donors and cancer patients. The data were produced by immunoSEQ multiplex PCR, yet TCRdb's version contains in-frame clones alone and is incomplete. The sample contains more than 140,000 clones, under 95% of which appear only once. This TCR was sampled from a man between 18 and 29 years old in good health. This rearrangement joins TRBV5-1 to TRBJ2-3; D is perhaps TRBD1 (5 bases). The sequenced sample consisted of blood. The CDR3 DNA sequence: TGCGCCAGCAGCCCCCCGGGCCTAGGGGCGCAGTATTTT. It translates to CASSPPGLGAQYF. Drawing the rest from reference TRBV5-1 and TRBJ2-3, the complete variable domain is KAGVTQTPRYLIKTRGQQVTLSCSPISGHRSVSWYQQTPGQGLQFLFEYFSETQRNKGNFPGRFSGRQFSNSRSEMNVSTLELGDSALYLCASSPPGLGAQYFGPGTRLTVL.